This T cell receptor beta chain was recovered during a study of CD8+ T cells in alopecia areata. Study as a whole: Tofacitinib ran for 6 to 18 months before 6 months off drug.

The CDR3 covers 15 residues. CDR1 and CDR2 (germline): MNHEY, SVGAGI. Trimming took 0 bases from V and 2 from J; bases not matched to a gene: 3. Both peripheral blood and punch biopsies of lesional scalp skin were obtained from patients who had alopecia areata. RNA was extracted and reverse transcribed into cDNA as the sequencing template. Profiled with immunoSEQ multiplex PCR; TCRdb holds only in-frame clones, not every one. The repertoire has fewer than 100,000 clones, about 40% of them found once; the top ten carry 0.79%. Notes on this clone: Its antigen is not known.

General study points: In lesional scalp, particularly from alopecia totalis/universalis, clonality was higher than in normal scalp. Normal skin's resident alphabeta T cells are also sequenced in scalp samples.

Sequenced material: CD4+ T cells sorted from blood. The clonotype comes from a human donor with alopecia areata. V and J are TRBV6-5 and TRBJ2-7, with 8 positions matching TRBD2. CDR3 nucleotides: TGTGCCAGCAGTTACTCAGCACTAGCGGCCTACGAGCAGTACTTC. Its protein product is CASSYSALAAYEQYF.